The 22 T cell receptor beta chains presented below share a single source sample, sequenced in a study of identical twins. TCRdb re-derived calls from the 5' RACE reads in MiXCR, one entry per CDR3 protein. The data contain approximately 190,000 distinct CDR3 sequences, approximately 16% of them singletons. These data also featured in a second study, about T cells expressing NK-cell markers.

The sample consisted of CD8+ T cells sorted from blood. Receptors originate from a woman aged 18-35 years in good health.

Only a few counts were recorded for this clonotype. The chain employs TRBV6-2 or TRBV6-3 and TRBJ1-2; 11 nucleotides align to TRBD1. This CDR3 spans 16 amino acids. Germline CDR1 is MNHEY and CDR2 is SVGEGT. V shed 8 bases and J 6 bases; nucleotides not matched to a gene: 14. CDR3 loop: CASGWTGGLQRHGYTF. The CDR3 coding sequence is TGTGCCAGCGGCTGGACAGGGGGCTTGCAGAGACATGGCTACACCTTC.

V is TRBV7-9 and J is TRBJ2-1; D not certain. CDR3 length: 13 amino acids. Germline V gives CDR1 SEHNR, CDR2 FQNEAQ (reference sequence). V dropped 5 bases and J dropped 6 bases, with 11 bases sitting between them. CDR3 DNA sequence: TGTGCCAGCAGCCCGTCCAACAGCAATGAGCAGTTCTTC. Protein product: CASSPSNSNEQFF.

The V call is TRBV27, the J call TRBJ2-1, with TRBD2 as a possible D gene (6 bases). The germline V gene has CDR1 MNHEY and CDR2 SMNVEV (reference sequence). Deletions cut 3 bases from V and 2 bases from J, with 14 bases between. The CDR3 sequence is 16 residues long. The CDR3 region is CASSLGSGMTYNEQFF. DNA of the CDR3: TGTGCCAGCAGTTTGGGTAGCGGCATGACCTACAATGAGCAGTTCTTC.

The CDR3 sequence is CSAPHDLTDTQYF. For the CDR3, the DNA is TGCAGTGCTCCGCACGACCTAACAGATACGCAGTATTTT. The chain combines TRBV20-1 with TRBJ2-3; D is unresolved. V lost 5 bases and J lost 3, with 12 bases in between. Germline CDR1 DFQATT, CDR2 SNEGSKA (reference sequence). The CDR3 length is 13 residues.

The chain recombines TRBV7-9 with TRBJ2-1, with a possible D match to TRBD2 (5 bases). The CDR3 sequence is 16 residues long. Germline CDR1 SEHNR, CDR2 FQNEAQ (reference sequence). The ends were cut back, 1 base at V and 0 bases at J, with 10 bases in the middle. CDR3 loop: CASSLGTPSSYNEQFF. The CDR3 region has the DNA TGTGCCAGCAGCTTAGGGACTCCGAGCTCCTACAATGAGCAGTTCTTC.

In this sample, this clonotype turned up a few times. The chain links TRBV7-3 to TRBJ2-2, with D uncertain. Deletions cut 2 bases from V and 0 bases from J, with 7 bases between. The CDR3 length is 15 residues. Germline loops: CDR1 SGHTA, CDR2 FQGTGA. Here the CDR3 DNA reads TGTGCCAGCAGCTTACAGAATACGAACACCGGGGAGCTGTTTTTT. Its translation: CASSLQNTNTGELFF.

This clonotype was seen a handful of times. The CDR3 here is CASKRQGYEQYF. CDR3 DNA: TGTGCCAGCAAGCGACAGGGCTACGAGCAGTACTTC. The V call is TRBV6-5, the J call TRBJ2-7; 7 nucleotides align to TRBD1. Germline CDR1 and CDR2: MNHEY and SVGAGI. J gave up 3 bases and V 7 bases, and 3 bases lay outside the gene matches. The CDR3 spans 12 residues.

CDR3 coding DNA: TGTGCCAGCAGCATAGGACCGGGGGTAACCCACGAGCAGTACTTC. Translation gives CASSIGPGVTHEQYF. The chain links TRBV9 to TRBJ2-7; D possibly corresponds to TRBD2 (6 bases). The V and J ends lost 4 bases and 5 bases respectively, with 19 bases between them. CDR1 is SGDLS, CDR2 YYNGEE, per germline. The CDR3 spans 15 residues.

The rearrangement links TRBV4-1 to TRBJ2-1; 9 bases line up with TRBD2. Germline V gene lookup returns CDR1 MGHRA and CDR2 YSYEKL. The CDR3 sequence is 14 residues long. The junction had 3 bases not matched to a gene; V was cut back by 4 bases and J by 5 bases. CDR3 protein: CASSRGREDNEQFF. The DNA for the CDR3 is TGCGCCAGCAGCCGCGGGAGGGAGGACAATGAGCAGTTCTTC.

The genes are TRBV9 and TRBJ2-2; 7 nucleotides align to TRBD1. Losses at the gene ends were 4 bases for V and 6 bases for J; bases not matched to a gene: 6. Germline V gives CDR1 SGDLS, CDR2 YYNGEE. This CDR3 has 14 amino acids. The CDR3 reads CASSPKQGAGELFF. The CDR3 region has the DNA TGTGCCAGCAGCCCGAAGCAGGGGGCCGGGGAGCTGTTTTTT.

In this sample, this clonotype turned up a few times. V gene TRBV12-3 or TRBV12-4 combines with J gene TRBJ2-7; the D is unclear. V was cut by 3 bases and J by 1 base, with 10 bases left in between. CDR3 length: 14 amino acids. Here the CDR3 reads CASSFLSHSYEQYF. CDR3 nucleotide sequence: TGTGCCAGCAGTTTTTTAAGCCATTCCTACGAGCAGTACTTC.

The rearrangement links TRBV7-9 to TRBJ2-1, with D possibly TRBD1 on 6 matching bases. Germline loops: CDR1 SEHNR, CDR2 FQNEAQ (reference sequence). This CDR3 is built from 13 residues. V lost 7 bases to trimming and J lost 7 bases, with 14 bases between them. The CDR3 protein is CASKDRWSNEQFF. The CDR3 DNA follows: TGTGCCAGCAAAGACAGGTGGTCGAATGAGCAGTTCTTC.

This clonotype was recorded at least ten times. The chain recombines TRBV10-3 with TRBJ2-5, with unresolved D. The V end lost 0 bases, the J end lost 2 bases, and 4 bases lay between the germline ends. CDR1 and CDR2 (germline): ENHRY, SYGVKD. CDR3 size: 13 residues. The CDR3 loop reads CAISESEQETQYF. CDR3 DNA sequence: TGTGCCATCAGTGAGTCGGAGCAAGAGACCCAGTACTTC.

The chain employs TRBV9 and TRBJ1-2; D ambiguous. V was pared by 0 bases and J by 5 bases, with 8 bases between. There are 13 residues in the CDR3. Germline V gene data show CDR1 as SGDLS and CDR2 as YYNGEE. The CDR3 sequence: CASSVEDHYGYTF. The DNA for the CDR3 is TGTGCCAGCAGCGTAGAAGACCATTATGGCTACACCTTC.

This clonotype was picked up many times. The chain recombines TRBV7-9 with TRBJ1-2, with D perhaps matching TRBD1 (5 bases). CDR1 is SEHNR, CDR2 FQNEAQ, per germline (reference sequence). This CDR3 is built from 15 residues. Trimming took 5 bases from V and 3 from J, leaving 16 bases between them. The CDR3 region is CASSRSGELDYGYTF. In DNA form, the CDR3 reads TGTGCCAGCAGCCGATCGGGGGAGCTTGACTATGGCTACACCTTC.

This clonotype was seen only a few times. The V and J genes are TRBV9 and TRBJ2-1; D might be TRBD2 (5 bases). Trimming removed 0 bases at V and 8 bases at J, with 15 bases between. CDR3 length: 15 residues. CDR1 and CDR2 (germline): SGDLS, YYNGEE. CDR3 loop: CASSVASLKRDEQFF. CDR3 bases: TGTGCCAGCAGCGTAGCTAGCCTTAAGAGAGATGAGCAGTTCTTC.

The V gene is TRBV11-2, the J gene TRBJ1-2; 8 bases match TRBD1. The V and J ends lost 5 bases and 1 base, in that order; junction bases with no gene match: 6. The CDR3 totals 15 residues. CDR1 is SGHAT, CDR2 FQNNGV, per germline. This CDR3 reads CASSPPTGDNYGYTF. CDR3 DNA: TGTGCCAGCAGCCCGCCGACAGGGGATAACTATGGCTACACCTTC.

This CDR3 reads CASALGPGNEQFF. The CDR3 DNA follows: TGTGCTAGTGCCTTGGGGCCAGGCAATGAGCAGTTCTTC. The chain recombines TRBV12-5 with TRBJ2-1; perhaps TRBD1 as D (5 bases). V lost 7 bases to trimming and J lost 6 bases, with 13 bases between them. CDR3 length: 13 residues. CDR1 and CDR2 from the germline V gene are LGHNT and FRNRAP.

The chain joins TRBV7-7 to TRBJ2-2, with a possible D match to TRBD2 (5 bases). CDR3 size: 16 residues. Trimming stripped 5 bases from V and 1 base from J, with 14 bases between. Germline loops: CDR1 SSHAT, CDR2 FNYEAQ (reference sequence). CDR3 loop: CASSPVSGKNTGELFF. The CDR3 nucleotides are TGTGCCAGCAGCCCCGTCAGCGGAAAGAACACCGGGGAGCTGTTTTTT.

The V and J genes are TRBV27 and TRBJ1-5, with 9 bases that match TRBD1. J was trimmed by 4 bases and V by 3 bases; bases with no gene match: 4. The CDR3 runs 15 residues. Per the germline V gene, CDR1 is MNHEY and CDR2 is SMNVEV (reference sequence). CDR3: CASSFVTGGNQPQHF. The CDR3 bases are TGTGCCAGCAGTTTCGTGACAGGGGGGAATCAGCCCCAGCATTTT.

This clonotype was seen a few times. V and J are TRBV12-3 or TRBV12-4 and TRBJ2-3; TRBD2 matches at 11 bases. The V segment lost 3 bases and the J segment 6 bases; nucleotides outside the gene matches: 11. The CDR3 sequence is 17 residues long. The CDR3 DNA reads as TGTGCCAGCAGTTTGTTGGCCACTAGCGGGAGTATGGATACGCAGTATTTT. Amino acids: CASSLLATSGSMDTQYF.

Only a few counts were recorded for this clonotype. The chain has TRBV2 and TRBJ2-7; D may match TRBD1 or TRBD2 (5 bases each). Germline V gives CDR1 SNHLY, CDR2 FYNNEI. CDR3 length equals 10 residues. Trimming took 8 bases from V and 7 from J, leaving 9 bases between them. CDR3 in amino acids: CASEGREQYF. In nucleotides, the CDR3 is TGTGCCAGCGAGGGGAGAGAGCAGTACTTC.